What follows describes a single T cell receptor beta chain. Its antigen is not known. TCRdb's copy holds only in-frame clones and misses some; the assay was immunoSEQ multiplex PCR. The repertoire includes roughly 64,000 clones, about 90% of them detected once, and 10% sits in the top ten. The source of the sample is a study of PD-1 blockade in classical Hodgkin lymphoma. Deletions cut 3 bases from V and 6 bases from J, with 30 bases between. The CDR3 runs 19 residues. The germline V gene has CDR1 LGHNT and CDR2 FRNRAP. General observations from the study: Repertoire differences have undefined causes, possibly disease activity or prior therapy. TCR diversity in CD4+, not CD8+, cells rose significantly by C4D1. Nivolumab initiation under 1 year post-ASCT meant exclusion.

The time point here: cycle 4 day 1 (C4D1), after more than five weeks of nivolumab. Every patient had relapsed following autologous stem cell transplantation, and cohorts differed in brentuximab vedotin exposure. The receptor was derived from a human donor with classical Hodgkin lymphoma. The material sequenced was peripheral blood mononuclear cells (PBMCs), taken before the fourth cycle of nivolumab. The rearrangement joins TRBV12-5 to TRBJ2-7; no definite D call. The CDR3 nucleotides read TGTGCTAGTGGTTTTTCCCGGGTCTCCGGTGCCCGGTCTGGGTTCGAGCAGTACTTC. Protein product: CASGFSRVSGARSGFEQYF.